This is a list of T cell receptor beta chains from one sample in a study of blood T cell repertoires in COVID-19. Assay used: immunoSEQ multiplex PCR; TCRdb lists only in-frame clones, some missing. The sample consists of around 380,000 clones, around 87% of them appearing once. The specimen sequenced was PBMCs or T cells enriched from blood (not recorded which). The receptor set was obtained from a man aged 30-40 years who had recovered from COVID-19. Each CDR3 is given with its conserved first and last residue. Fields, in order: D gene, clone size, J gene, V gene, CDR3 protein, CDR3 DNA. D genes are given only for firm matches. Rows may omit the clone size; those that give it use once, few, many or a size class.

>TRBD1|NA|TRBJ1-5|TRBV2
CASSEPPSGQVSNQPQHF
TGTGCCAGCAGTGAACCACCCTCGGGACAGGTGAGCAATCAGCCCCAGCATTTT
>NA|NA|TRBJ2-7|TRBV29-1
CSVVGQRTHEQYF
TGCAGCGTTGTGGGCCAACGAACCCACGAGCAGTACTTC
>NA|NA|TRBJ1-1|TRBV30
CAWSRVYTEAFF
TGTGCCTGGAGCAGGGTTTACACTGAAGCTTTCTTT
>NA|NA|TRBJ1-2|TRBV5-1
CASSPNPRGRPYGYTF
TGCGCCAGCAGCCCCAACCCCAGGGGACGGCCCTATGGCTACACCTTC
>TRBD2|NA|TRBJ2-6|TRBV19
CASIGRGNSGANVLTF
TGTGCCAGTATAGGGAGGGGTAACTCTGGGGCCAACGTCCTGACTTTC
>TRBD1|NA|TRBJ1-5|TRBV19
CASSKQGGVNQPQHF
TGTGCCAGTAGTAAACAGGGGGGGGTCAATCAGCCCCAGCATTTT
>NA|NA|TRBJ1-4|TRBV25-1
CASSESGSGEKLFF
TGTGCCAGCAGTGAATCAGGGTCCGGTGAAAAACTGTTTTTT
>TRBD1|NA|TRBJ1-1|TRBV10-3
CAISETGDNTEAFF
TGTGCCATCAGTGAGACAGGGGATAACACTGAAGCTTTCTTT
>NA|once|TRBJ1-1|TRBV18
CASSPGQGLVAEAFF
TGTGCCAGCTCACCGGGGCAGGGGCTAGTTGCTGAAGCTTTCTTT
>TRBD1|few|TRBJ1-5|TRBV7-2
CASSFGQGIGSNQPQHF
TGTGCCAGCAGCTTCGGACAGGGGATAGGGAGCAATCAGCCCCAGCATTTT
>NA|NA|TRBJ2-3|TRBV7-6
CASSSLTEATDTQYF
TGTGCCAGCAGCTCCCTGACAGAGGCCACAGATACGCAGTATTTT
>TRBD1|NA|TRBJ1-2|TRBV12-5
CASGLPTGGVYGYTF
TGTGCTAGTGGTTTGCCGACAGGGGGGGTCTATGGCTACACCTTC
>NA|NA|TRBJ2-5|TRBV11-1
CASSSRGSQETQYF
TGTGCCAGCAGCTCTAGGGGAAGCCAAGAGACCCAGTACTTC
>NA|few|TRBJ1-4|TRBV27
CASSSDPEGYEKLFF
TGTGCCAGCAGTTCCGACCCCGAGGGATATGAAAAACTGTTTTTT
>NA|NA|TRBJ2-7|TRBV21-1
CASSKVFSGTGDYEQYF
TGTGCCAGCAGCAAAGTTTTTTCCGGGACAGGGGATTACGAGCAGTACTTC
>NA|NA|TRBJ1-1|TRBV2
CASSPDSMNTEAFF
TGTGCCAGCAGTCCCGACAGTATGAACACTGAAGCTTTCTTT
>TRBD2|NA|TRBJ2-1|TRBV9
CASSASGVSYNEQFF
TGTGCCAGCAGCGCTAGCGGGGTTTCCTACAATGAGCAGTTCTTC
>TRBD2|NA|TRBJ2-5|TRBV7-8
CASNPGGAWETQYF
TGTGCCAGCAACCCGGGGGGGGCATGGGAGACCCAGTACTTC
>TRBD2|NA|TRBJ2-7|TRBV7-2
CASSLLPLAGGFYEQYF
TGTGCCAGCAGCTTACTTCCCCTAGCGGGGGGATTCTACGAGCAGTACTTC
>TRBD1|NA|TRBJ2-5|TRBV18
CASLTDRVGETQYF
TGTGCCAGCTTAACCGACAGGGTCGGGGAGACCCAGTACTTC
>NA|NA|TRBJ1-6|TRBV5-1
CASSFETGNSPLHF
TGCGCCAGCAGCTTCGAAACAGGGAATTCACCCCTCCACTTT
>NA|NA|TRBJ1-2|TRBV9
CASSLTQANYGYTF
TGTGCCAGCAGCTTGACACAAGCTAACTATGGCTACACCTTC
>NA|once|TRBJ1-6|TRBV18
CASSPSTDYNSPLHF
TGTGCCAGCTCACCAAGCACGGACTACAATTCACCCCTCCACTTT
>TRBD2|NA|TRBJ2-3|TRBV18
CASSEQRGATDTQYF
TGTGCCAGCTCTGAACAGCGGGGGGCTACAGATACGCAGTATTTT
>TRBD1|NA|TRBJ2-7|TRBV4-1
CASSPGTGGRFEQYF
TGCGCCAGCAGCCCAGGGACAGGGGGAAGGTTTGAGCAGTACTTC
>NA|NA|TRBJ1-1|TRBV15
CATSGARERAEAFF
TGTGCCACCAGCGGTGCCCGGGAGAGAGCTGAAGCTTTCTTT
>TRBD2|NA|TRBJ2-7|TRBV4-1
CASSQDLGSGVYEQYF
TGCGCCAGCAGCCAAGATTTGGGCAGCGGGGTCTACGAGCAGTACTTC
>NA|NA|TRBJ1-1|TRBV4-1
CASSQDRAPNTEAFF
TGCGCCAGCAGCCAAGACAGGGCTCCGAACACTGAAGCTTTCTTT
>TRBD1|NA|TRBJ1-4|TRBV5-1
CASSWQTGETTNEKLFF
TGCGCCAGCAGCTGGCAGACAGGGGAGACAACTAATGAAAAACTGTTTTTT
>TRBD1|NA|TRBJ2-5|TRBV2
CASRGQIQETQYF
TGTGCCAGCAGGGGACAGATACAAGAGACCCAGTACTTC
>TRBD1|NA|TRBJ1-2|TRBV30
CAWAPGGSNYGYTF
TGTGCCTGGGCCCCAGGGGGGTCTAACTATGGCTACACCTTC
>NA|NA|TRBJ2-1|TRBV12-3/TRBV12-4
CASSLAKGWGQFF
TGTGCCAGCAGTTTAGCTAAGGGGTGGGGGCAGTTCTTC
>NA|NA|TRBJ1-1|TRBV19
CASSLGDRHTEAFF
TGTGCCAGTAGTCTGGGAGACAGGCACACTGAAGCTTTCTTT
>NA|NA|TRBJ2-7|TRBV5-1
CASSLDRDRNYEQYF
TGCGCCAGCAGCTTGGACAGGGACCGAAACTACGAGCAGTACTTC
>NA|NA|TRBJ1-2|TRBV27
CASSPGGTRGYTF
TGTGCCAGCAGTCCCGGCGGGACGCGAGGCTACACCTTC
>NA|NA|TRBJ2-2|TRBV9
CASSLRTTGTGELFF
TGTGCCAGCAGCCTCCGGACTACCGGCACCGGGGAGCTGTTTTTT
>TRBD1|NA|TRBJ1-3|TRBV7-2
CASSSGQGNGNTIYF
TGTGCCAGCAGCTCGGGACAGGGGAATGGAAACACCATATATTTT
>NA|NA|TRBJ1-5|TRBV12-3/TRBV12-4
CASSSGSPQHF
TGTGCCAGCAGTTCAGGGTCCCCCCAGCATTTT
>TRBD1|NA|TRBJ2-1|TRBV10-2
CASRRDRYNEQFF
TGCGCCAGTCGACGGGACAGGTACAATGAGCAGTTCTTC
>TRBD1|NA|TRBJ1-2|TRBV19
CASSLTGDFHYGYTF
TGTGCCAGTAGTTTGACAGGGGACTTTCACTATGGCTACACCTTC
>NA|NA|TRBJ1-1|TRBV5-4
CASSLQGNTEAFF
TGTGCCAGCAGCTTACAGGGAAACACTGAAGCTTTCTTT
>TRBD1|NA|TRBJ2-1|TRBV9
CASSGTGKYNEQFF
TGTGCCAGCAGCGGGACAGGGAAGTACAATGAGCAGTTCTTC
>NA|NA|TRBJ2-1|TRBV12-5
CASGLRGFPYNEQFF
TGTGCTAGTGGTTTGAGAGGGTTCCCCTACAATGAGCAGTTCTTC
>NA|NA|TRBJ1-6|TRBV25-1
CASSGGDSSYNSPLHF
TGTGCCAGCAGTGGAGGCGATAGCTCCTATAATTCACCCCTCCACTTT
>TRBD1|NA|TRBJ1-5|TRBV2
CASSRQGRNQPQHF
TGTGCCAGCAGTCGACAGGGTCGAAATCAGCCCCAGCATTTT
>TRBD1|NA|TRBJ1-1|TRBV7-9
CASSSRGSEAFF
TGTGCCAGCAGCTCCAGGGGGAGCGAAGCTTTCTTT
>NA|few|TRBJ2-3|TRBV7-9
CASSSSAGGGTDTQYF
TGTGCCAGCAGCAGCAGTGCCGGGGGTGGCACAGATACGCAGTATTTT
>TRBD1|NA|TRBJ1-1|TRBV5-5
CASSLVRGLGTEAFF
TGTGCCAGCAGCTTGGTCAGGGGGCTGGGCACTGAAGCTTTCTTT
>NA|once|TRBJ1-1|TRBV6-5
CAIQPAGRTEAFF
TGTGCCATCCAACCAGCAGGTAGGACTGAAGCTTTCTTT
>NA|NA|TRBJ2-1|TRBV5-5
CASSLLGGDEQFF
TGTGCCAGCAGCTTACTAGGCGGGGATGAGCAGTTCTTC
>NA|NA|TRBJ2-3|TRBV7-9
CASSLEQLSTDTQYF
TGTGCCAGCAGCTTAGAACAATTAAGCACAGATACGCAGTATTTT
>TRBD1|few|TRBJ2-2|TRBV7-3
CASSLMGQGSGELFF
TGTGCCAGCAGCTTAATGGGACAGGGGTCCGGGGAGCTGTTTTTT
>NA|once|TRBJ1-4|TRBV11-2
CASSLGHGNEKLFF
TGTGCCAGCAGCTTAGGACACGGCAATGAAAAACTGTTTTTT
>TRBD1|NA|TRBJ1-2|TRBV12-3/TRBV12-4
CASSPRDSYGYTF
TGTGCCAGCAGCCCTCGGGACAGCTATGGCTACACCTTC
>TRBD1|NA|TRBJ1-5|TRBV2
CASSRQGSNQPQHF
TGTGCCAGCAGTCGACAGGGGAGCAATCAGCCCCAGCATTTT
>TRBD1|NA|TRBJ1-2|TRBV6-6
CASSYGGQPNYGYTF
TGTGCCAGCAGTTACGGGGGACAGCCTAACTATGGCTACACCTTC
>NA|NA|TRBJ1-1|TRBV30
CAWSVLATEAFF
TGTGCCTGGAGTGTATTAGCCACTGAAGCTTTCTTT